One and the same sample provided the 16 T cell receptor beta chains below, sequenced in a study of control samples from healthy donors and cancer patients. Only in-frame clones appear in the TCRdb table, and some are missing; sequencing was by immunoSEQ multiplex PCR. The sample consists of 150,000 or so clones, around 90% of them appearing once. The sample taken for sequencing was blood. The receptors shown here come from a man aged 25 to 40 in good health.

This chain connects TRBV5-1 to TRBJ1-2, with D possibly matching TRBD1 (5 bases). Germline CDR1 is SGHRS and CDR2 is YFSETQ. V was trimmed by 10 bases and J by 8 bases, leaving 27 bases between them. The CDR3 has 15 amino acids. The CDR3 bases are TGCGCCCGCCGGGGGACGGGGGGAGGCGATGCGGGCTACACCTTC. This translates into CARRGTGGGDAGYTF.

The rearrangement links TRBV6-2 or TRBV6-3 to TRBJ2-7, with TRBD2 identical over 15 bases. Trimming at V came to 5 bases and at J to 0 bases, leaving 11 bases not matched to a gene. Germline V gene lookup returns CDR1 MNHEY and CDR2 SVGEGT. The CDR3 extends over 19 amino acids. CDR3 region: CASSPLIGLAGGISYEQYF. The CDR3 DNA follows: TGTGCCAGCAGTCCCTTAATCGGACTAGCGGGAGGGATCTCCTACGAGCAGTACTTC.

J is TRBJ1-1 and V is TRBV19; TRBD1 is a possible D gene (6 bases). V was trimmed by 6 bases and J by 10 bases, leaving 15 bases between them. The CDR3 is made up of 12 amino acids. Germline CDR1 is LNHDA and CDR2 is SQIVND (reference sequence). CDR3: CASRKATGLAFF. In DNA, the CDR3 is TGTGCCAGTAGAAAAGCAACAGGGTTAGCTTTCTTT.

This clone came up a few times. This sequence joins TRBV30 and TRBJ2-3, with 12 bases aligning to TRBD2. CDR1 GTSNPN and CDR2 SVGIG come from the germline V gene (reference sequence). The CDR3 spans 14 residues. J was trimmed by 4 bases and V by 1 base; bases with no gene match: 0. CDR3 in amino acids: CAWSGLAGADTQYF. In DNA form, the CDR3 reads TGTGCCTGGAGTGGACTAGCGGGAGCAGATACGCAGTATTTT.

As for this clone: The same CDR3 is also encoded by other DNA sequences in this sample. The genes are TRBV3-1 (or the pseudogene TRBV3-2) and TRBJ2-1, with no clear D. Germline V lookup: CDR1 LGHDT, CDR2 YNNKEL (reference sequence). V shed 4 bases and J shed 6 bases, with 16 bases lying between them. The CDR3 is made up of 15 amino acids. CDR3 in amino acids: CASSRLERPFNEQFF. CDR3 in DNA: TGTGCCAGCAGCCGCCTAGAAAGGCCTTTCAATGAGCAGTTCTTC.

This rearrangement joins TRBV27 to TRBJ1-2, with a tentative D call TRBD1 (5 bases). The length of the CDR3 is 15 residues. Trimming left V 6 bases short and J 4 bases short, with 18 bases between. The germline V gene encodes CDR1 MNHEY and CDR2 SMNVEV (reference sequence). CDR3 loop: CASSTEGLGFYGYTF. The DNA for the CDR3 is TGTGCCAGCAGCACAGAGGGGCTGGGGTTCTATGGCTACACCTTC.

This rearrangement joins TRBV27 to TRBJ2-3; TRBD2 aligns across 15 bases. The CDR3 consists of 15 residues. Unmatched junction bases numbered 2, after V lost 6 bases and J lost 4 bases. The V gene's germline CDR1 is MNHEY and CDR2 SMNVEV (reference sequence). Here the CDR3 DNA reads TGTGCCAGCAGGGGACTAGCGGGGGGACCAGATACGCAGTATTTT. This gives the protein CASRGLAGGPDTQYF.

This chain uses TRBV14 with TRBJ1-2; 8 bases are a match to TRBD1. Germline V lookup: CDR1 SGHDN, CDR2 FVKESK. V was pared by 3 bases and J by 4 bases, with 1 base of the junction left unmatched. The CDR3 has 13 amino acids. The CDR3 DNA follows: TGTGCCAGCAGCCAGGACAGGGCCTATGGCTACACCTTC. Translated, it gives CASSQDRAYGYTF.

The V call is TRBV13, the J call TRBJ1-4, with 7 bases lining up with TRBD1. The CDR3 has 16 amino acids. Germline CDR1 reads PRHDT; CDR2 reads FYEKMQ (reference sequence). The V segment lost 3 bases and the J segment 4 bases; nucleotides outside the gene matches: 8. The CDR3 coding sequence is TGTGCCAGCAGCTTGGGAGTGGGACAGCTTAATGAAAAACTGTTTTTT. It is translated as CASSLGVGQLNEKLFF.

In this sample, this clone turned up a few times. This chain links TRBV30 with TRBJ2-7, with TRBD1 as a possible D gene (5 bases). The germline V gene encodes CDR1 GTSNPN and CDR2 SVGIG (reference sequence). V was trimmed by 0 bases and J by 0 bases, leaving 15 bases between them. The length of the CDR3 is 16 residues. CDR3 DNA sequence: TGTGCCTGGAGTGTACTCGGGCAGGGTAGCTCCTACGAGCAGTACTTC. Residues: CAWSVLGQGSSYEQYF.

The V gene is TRBV7-3, the J gene TRBJ2-1; D is possibly TRBD2 (5 bases). V lost 1 base, J lost 2 bases, and 9 bases lay in between. This CDR3 spans 15 amino acids. Germline loops: CDR1 SGHTA, CDR2 FQGTGA. The CDR3 loop is CASSLNSSPYNEQFF. CDR3 DNA sequence: TGTGCCAGCAGCTTAAACTCTAGCCCCTACAATGAGCAGTTCTTC.

The V gene is TRBV2, the J gene TRBJ2-7, with a possible D match to TRBD2 (5 bases). The length of the CDR3 is 14 residues. Per the germline V gene, CDR1 is SNHLY and CDR2 is FYNNEI. Trimming removed 6 bases at V and 6 bases at J, with 18 bases between. CDR3 protein: CASSQLSGSGEQYF. DNA for the CDR3: TGTGCCAGCAGCCAACTAAGCGGCTCCGGCGAGCAGTACTTC.

This chain uses TRBV7-2 with TRBJ1-5, with TRBD1 matching over 7 bases. V shed 2 bases and J 7 bases; nucleotides not matched to a gene: 8. The CDR3 is 15 residues long. The germline gives CDR1 SGHTA, CDR2 FQGNSA. CDR3 region: CASSLRDSTGQPQHF. The CDR3 DNA sequence: TGTGCCAGCAGCTTACGGGACAGCACCGGACAGCCCCAGCATTTT.

By sample fraction, this clone is medium-sized. V is TRBV4-1 and J is TRBJ1-1; D is uncertain. With 4 bases removed from V and 6 bases from J, the gap between germline ends came to 15 bases. CDR3 length equals 14 residues. Germline CDR1 MGHRA, CDR2 YSYEKL. The CDR3 sequence is CASSPSGGSPEAFF. CDR3 nucleotides: TGCGCCAGCAGCCCATCTGGTGGCTCTCCTGAAGCTTTCTTT.

The J gene is TRBJ1-2, the V gene TRBV2; D remains unclear. The CDR3 length is 15 residues. Germline V gene sequence: CDR1 SNHLY, CDR2 FYNNEI. The V gene lost 1 base and the J gene lost 5 bases, with 14 bases spanning the gap. DNA of the CDR3: TGTGCCAGCAGTGAAGTTTTAGGCATTCGGTATGGCTACACCTTC. Its translation is CASSEVLGIRYGYTF.

The J gene is TRBJ2-4, the V gene TRBV4-1; perhaps D is TRBD1 or TRBD2 (5 bases each). Germline lookup yields CDR1 MGHRA and CDR2 YSYEKL. This CDR3 comprises 15 residues. V lost 5 bases and J lost 5, with 16 bases in between. CDR3: CASSKSGGPENIQYF. CDR3 DNA: TGCGCCAGCAGCAAAAGTGGGGGTCCGGAAAACATTCAGTACTTC.